Listed below are T cell receptor beta chains from one sample, sequenced in a study of identical twins. TCRdb called the 5' RACE reads again in MiXCR, with one record for every CDR3 protein. The sample includes about 500,000 distinct CDR3 sequences, approximately 14% seen only once; the top ten take approximately 1%. This sample was also put to use in a study of yellow fever vaccine responses in identical twins.

The sequenced sample consisted of CD4+ T cells sorted from blood. The receptors stem from a woman between 18 and 29 years old in good health. Both conserved end residues are part of each CDR3. The D gene is left open where the match is weak. Clone size, where shown, is once, few, many, or a class for clones that have expanded.

clone_size,j_call,d_call,v_call,cdr3_aa,cdr3_nt
many,TRBJ2-3,NA,TRBV7-8,CASSFLADTQYF,TGTGCCAGCAGCTTCTTGGCCGATACGCAGTATTTT
NA,TRBJ2-7,TRBD2,TRBV18,CASSPPFGTGLAGRSYEQYF,TGTGCCAGCTCACCACCTTTCGGGACAGGACTAGCGGGAAGGTCCTACGAGCAGTACTTC
NA,TRBJ2-1,TRBD2,TRBV5-4,CASSKGTSGRNEQFF,TGTGCCAGCAGCAAAGGGACTAGCGGGAGGAATGAGCAGTTCTTC
few,TRBJ2-2,NA,TRBV20-1,CSASDPRGTGELFF,TGCAGTGCTAGCGATCCGCGGGGCACCGGGGAGCTGTTTTTT
NA,TRBJ2-7,TRBD2,TRBV11-2,CASSGSGRLSEQYF,TGTGCCAGCAGCGGTAGCGGGAGGTTAAGCGAGCAGTACTTC
few,TRBJ2-3,TRBD2,TRBV25-1,CASSEFKAGASDTQYF,TGTGCCAGCAGTGAATTTAAAGCGGGAGCTTCAGATACGCAGTATTTT
few,TRBJ2-1,TRBD1,TRBV5-1,CASSTGTGDYNEQFF,TGCGCCAGCAGCACCGGGACAGGGGATTACAATGAGCAGTTCTTC
NA,TRBJ2-3,TRBD1,TRBV2,CASSPHRGRTDTQYF,TGTGCCAGCAGTCCGCACAGGGGCCGCACAGATACGCAGTATTTT
few,TRBJ2-3,NA,TRBV27,CASSLWSGVEDTQYF,TGTGCCAGCAGTTTATGGTCCGGGGTCGAGGATACGCAGTATTTT
many,TRBJ1-6,NA,TRBV5-1,CASSLEGPGNSPLHF,TGCGCCAGCAGCTTGGAGGGTCCCGGTAATTCACCCCTCCACTTT
many,TRBJ2-3,NA,TRBV27,CASKGWQTLTDTQYF,TGTGCCAGCAAGGGGTGGCAGACACTCACAGATACGCAGTATTTT
few,TRBJ2-3,TRBD2,TRBV5-1,CASSGSAEDTSGGSDTQYF,TGCGCCAGCAGCGGGAGCGCAGAGGATACTAGCGGGGGCTCAGATACGCAGTATTTT
NA,TRBJ2-5,TRBD2,TRBV9,CASSHSGEETQYF,TGTGCCAGCAGCCATAGCGGGGAGGAGACCCAGTACTTC
few,TRBJ2-7,TRBD1,TRBV13,CASSYRGRADYEQYF,TGTGCCAGCAGCTACAGGGGGCGTGCGGACTACGAGCAGTACTTC
few,TRBJ2-5,NA,TRBV6-1,CASTNTSPGQETQYF,TGTGCCAGCACTAATACTTCCCCCGGACAAGAGACCCAGTACTTC
few,TRBJ2-4,NA,TRBV28,CASSLKDLLAKNIQYF,TGTGCCAGCAGTTTAAAGGACCTTTTAGCCAAAAACATTCAGTACTTC
NA,TRBJ2-1,NA,TRBV5-4,CASSLPTGINEQFF,TGTGCCAGCAGCTTGCCAACAGGAATCAATGAGCAGTTCTTC
NA,TRBJ2-7,TRBD1,TRBV5-4,CASSRGQGREEQYF,TGTGCCAGCAGCCGAGGACAGGGCCGGGAGGAGCAGTACTTC
NA,TRBJ1-4,NA,TRBV5-1,CASSFGQLEKLFF,TGCGCCAGCAGCTTCGGACAGCTTGAAAAACTGTTTTTT
many,TRBJ2-3,NA,TRBV6-4,CASSDARASGTDTQYF,TGTGCCAGCAGTGACGCCAGGGCTAGCGGCACAGATACGCAGTATTTT
NA,TRBJ2-2,NA,TRBV9,CASSVYAGELFF,TGTGCCAGCAGCGTATACGCCGGGGAGCTGTTTTTT
NA,TRBJ2-7,NA,TRBV20-1,CSARDDGTGRAHEQYF,TGCAGTGCTAGAGATGATGGGACTGGCCGAGCCCACGAGCAGTACTTC